This T cell receptor beta chain was found in a study of CXCR4 blockade with PD-1 therapy in pancreatic cancer. About this clone: The antigen is undetermined.

Patients who provided the archived tumor blocks had not received neoadjuvant therapy before surgery. Libraries were prepared by immunoSEQ multiplex PCR; TCRdb keeps only in-frame clonotypes and omits some of them. The data show 3,200 or so clones, 50% seen once. Study results and caveats: Antigen-specificity overlap of convergent dominant clones remained unconfirmed. Convergent selection by common tumor antigens was suggested by nucleotide rearrangement counts. Intratumoral clonality (mean approximately 0.15) exceeded healthy blood (0.05) but did not track survival.

The clonotype comes from a human donor with pancreatic ductal adenocarcinoma. What was sequenced was tumor tissue.

DNA for the CDR3: TGTGCCAGTAGTATCGTGGGTTTCGGTGGCTACACCTTC. Translating it yields CASSIVGFGGYTF. The chain is built from TRBV19 and TRBJ1-2; D is unresolved. Per germline, CDR1 LNHDA and CDR2 SQIVND (reference sequence). This CDR3 contains 13 residues. Trimming stripped 3 bases from V and 7 bases from J, with 12 bases between.